What follows are 5 T cell receptor beta chains derived from one specimen sequenced in a study of T cell responses to AZD1222 COVID-19 vaccine (dated by TCRdb to the early 2020s). This specimen's time point label, interpreted: about 28 days (+/-7) after the second vaccine dose. To prepare the library, the immunoSEQ multiplex PCR assay was applied. The immuneACCESS repertoire file appears here via TCRdb, limited to in-frame rearrangements. These files lack a portion of the clones; in checked studies, under half of the deficit traces to unresolved V genes, and the cause of the others is not known. Here the sample has 90,000 or so clones; over 85% occur a single time. The ten largest clones take up 5.3% of the sample. The material was peripheral blood, obtained 28 days after the second AZD1222 dose. These TCRs come from an adult who received the AZD1222 COVID-19 vaccine.

This clone was detected a few times. CDR3 sequence reads: CASSHGPASYYEQYF. CDR3 sequence (DNA): TGTGCCAGCTCACATGGACCGGCCTCTTACTACGAGCAGTACTTC. The J gene is TRBJ2-7, the V gene TRBV18, with unresolved D. CDR3 size: 15 residues. Germline CDR1 reads KGHSH; CDR2 reads LQKENI. Trimming took 4 bases from V and 3 from J, leaving 16 bases between them.

This sequence joins TRBV5-1 and TRBJ2-5, with D tentatively TRBD1 (5 bases). The CDR3 is 13 amino acids. Trimming took 4 bases from V and 4 from J, leaving 11 bases between them. In germline, CDR1 is SGHRS, CDR2 YFSETQ. CDR3: CASSQDTTETQYF. The CDR3 DNA sequence: TGCGCCAGCAGCCAGGACACCACAGAGACCCAGTACTTC. Full variable domain (remainder filled in from reference TRBV5-1 and TRBJ2-5): KAGVTQTPRYLIKTRGQQVTLSCSPISGHRSVSWYQQTPGQGLQFLFEYFSETQRNKGNFPGRFSGRQFSNSRSEMNVSTLELGDSALYLCASSQDTTETQYFGPGTRLLVL.

The chain has TRBV19 and TRBJ1-1; D is ambiguous. Germline CDR1 is LNHDA and CDR2 is SQIVND (reference sequence). The CDR3 is 14 residues long. V shed 5 bases and J shed 0 bases, with 10 bases lying between them. The CDR3 DNA sequence: TGTGCCAGTAGTCAACCTCGATTGAACACTGAAGCTTTCTTT. This sequence encodes CASSQPRLNTEAFF. The full variable domain, rest sourced from reference TRBV19 and TRBJ1-1, is DGGITQSPKYLFRKEGQNVTLSCEQNLNHDAMYWYRQDPGQGLRLIYYSQIVNDFQKGDIAEGYSVSREKKESFPLTVTSAQKNPTAFYLCASSQPRLNTEAFFGQGTRLTVV.

J is TRBJ2-5 and V is TRBV5-1; no clear D. The CDR3 spans 11 residues. Per germline, CDR1 SGHRS and CDR2 YFSETQ. Trimming shortened V by 0 bases and J by 9 bases, and 6 bases separated the two germline ends. The CDR3 spells CASSLEQAQYF. CDR3 nucleotides: TGCGCCAGCAGCTTGGAGCAGGCCCAGTACTTC.

The chain is built from TRBV19 and TRBJ1-5, with D uncertain. The germline V gene has CDR1 LNHDA and CDR2 SQIVND (reference sequence). The germline V and J ends were trimmed by 4 bases and 6 bases, with 16 bases remaining between them. This CDR3 comprises 15 residues. The CDR3 nucleotides are TGTGCCAGTAGTACCGCGGGAGTATTCAGTCAGCCCCAGCATTTT. It specifies CASSTAGVFSQPQHF.